The clone carrying this T cell receptor (beta chain) appeared a single time. The data were obtained in a study of blood T cell repertoires in COVID-19. Assay used: immunoSEQ multiplex PCR; TCRdb lists only in-frame clones, some missing. The sample has 210,000 or so clones, about 90% seen once. The receptor was isolated from a woman aged 25 to 45 who had been exposed to COVID-19. Sequencing was carried out using PBMCs or T cells enriched from blood (not recorded which).

This CDR3 is CASSADGRAYEQYF. The DNA of the CDR3 is TGTGCCAGCAGTGCCGATGGCAGGGCCTACGAGCAGTACTTC. The gene calls are TRBV28 and TRBJ2-7, with D maybe TRBD1 (5 bases). The germline V and J ends were trimmed by 5 bases and 2 bases, with 13 bases remaining between them. The CDR3 runs to 14 residues. Looked up from germline, CDR1 is MDHEN and CDR2 is SYDVKM.